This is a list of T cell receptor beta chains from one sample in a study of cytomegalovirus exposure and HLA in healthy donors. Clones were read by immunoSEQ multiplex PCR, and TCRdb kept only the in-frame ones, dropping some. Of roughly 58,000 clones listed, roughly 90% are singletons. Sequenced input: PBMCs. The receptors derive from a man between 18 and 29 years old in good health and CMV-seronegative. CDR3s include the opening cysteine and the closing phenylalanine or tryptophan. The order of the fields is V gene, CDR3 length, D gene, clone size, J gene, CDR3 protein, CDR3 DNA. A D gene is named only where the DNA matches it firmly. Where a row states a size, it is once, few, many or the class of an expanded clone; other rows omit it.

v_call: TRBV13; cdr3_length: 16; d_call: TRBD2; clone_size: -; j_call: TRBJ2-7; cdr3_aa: CASSLLAGGPKYEQYF; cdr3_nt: TGTGCCAGCAGCCTATTAGCGGGAGGGCCCAAATACGAGCAGTACTTC
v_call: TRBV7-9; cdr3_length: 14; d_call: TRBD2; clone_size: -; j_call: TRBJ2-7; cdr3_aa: CASSLLAGSYEQYF; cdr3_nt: TGTGCCAGCAGCTTACTAGCGGGAAGCTACGAGCAGTACTTC
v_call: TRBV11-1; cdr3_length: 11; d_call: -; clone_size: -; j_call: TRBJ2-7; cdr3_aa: CASSSFYEQYF; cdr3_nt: TGTGCCAGCAGCTCATTCTACGAGCAGTACTTC
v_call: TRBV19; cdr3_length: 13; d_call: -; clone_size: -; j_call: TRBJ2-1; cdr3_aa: CASNNRGYNEQFF; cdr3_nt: TGTGCCAGTAATAACCGGGGTTACAATGAGCAGTTCTTC
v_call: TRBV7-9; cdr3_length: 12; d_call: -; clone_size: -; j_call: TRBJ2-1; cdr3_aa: CASSLGGDYQFF; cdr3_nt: TGTGCCAGCAGCTTAGGGGGTGACTACCAGTTCTTC
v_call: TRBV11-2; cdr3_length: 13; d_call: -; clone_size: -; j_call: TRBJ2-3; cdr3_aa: CASSATVTDTQYF; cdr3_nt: TGTGCCAGCAGCGCGACAGTCACAGATACGCAGTATTTT
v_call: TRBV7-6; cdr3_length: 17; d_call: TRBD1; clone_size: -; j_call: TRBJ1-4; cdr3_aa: CASSFRQAGQGTEKLFF; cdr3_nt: TGTGCCAGCAGCTTTCGGCAGGCCGGACAGGGGACTGAAAAACTGTTTTTT
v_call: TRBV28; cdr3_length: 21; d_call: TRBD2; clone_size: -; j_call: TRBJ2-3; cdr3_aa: CASSFPSPGTSGRSSTDTQYF; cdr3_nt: TGTGCCAGCAGTTTTCCGAGCCCCGGGACTAGCGGCCGCTCTAGCACAGATACGCAGTATTTT
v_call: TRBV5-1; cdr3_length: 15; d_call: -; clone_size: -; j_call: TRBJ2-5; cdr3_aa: CASSFGPGNQETQYF; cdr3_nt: TGCGCCAGCAGCTTTGGGCCGGGGAACCAAGAGACCCAGTACTTC
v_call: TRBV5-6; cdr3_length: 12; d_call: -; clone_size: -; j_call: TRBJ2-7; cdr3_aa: CASSKDRHEQYF; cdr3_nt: TGTGCCAGCAGCAAAGACAGACACGAGCAGTACTTC
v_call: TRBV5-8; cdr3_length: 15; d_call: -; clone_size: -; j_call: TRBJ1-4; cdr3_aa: CASSLGQTTNEKLFF; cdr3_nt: TGTGCCAGCAGCTTGGGACAAACAACTAATGAAAAACTGTTTTTT
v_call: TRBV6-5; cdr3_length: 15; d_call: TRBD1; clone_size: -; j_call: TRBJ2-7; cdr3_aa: CASRVTGTGFHEQYF; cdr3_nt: TGTGCCAGCAGGGTAACCGGGACAGGGTTCCACGAGCAGTACTTC
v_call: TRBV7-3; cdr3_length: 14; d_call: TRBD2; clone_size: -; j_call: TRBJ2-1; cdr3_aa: CASSFGGRYNEQFF; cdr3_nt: TGTGCCAGCAGCTTCGGGGGGAGATACAATGAGCAGTTCTTC
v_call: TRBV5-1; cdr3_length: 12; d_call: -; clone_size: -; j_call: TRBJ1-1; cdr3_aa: CASSIGDTEAFF; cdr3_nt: TGCGCCAGCAGCATCGGAGACACTGAAGCTTTCTTT
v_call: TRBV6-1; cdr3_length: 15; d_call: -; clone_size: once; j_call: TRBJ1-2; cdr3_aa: CASSEALHTNYGYTF; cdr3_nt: TGTGCCAGCAGTGAAGCGCTCCACACTAACTATGGCTACACCTTC
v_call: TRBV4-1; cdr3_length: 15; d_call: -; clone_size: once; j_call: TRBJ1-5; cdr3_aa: CASSQGGLSNQPQHF; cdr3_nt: TGCGCCAGCAGCCAAGGAGGCCTTAGCAATCAGCCCCAGCATTTT
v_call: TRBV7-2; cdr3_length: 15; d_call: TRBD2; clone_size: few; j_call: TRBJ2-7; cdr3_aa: CASSSWREVSYEQYF; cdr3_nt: TGTGCCAGCAGCTCCTGGCGGGAGGTATCGTACGAGCAGTACTTC
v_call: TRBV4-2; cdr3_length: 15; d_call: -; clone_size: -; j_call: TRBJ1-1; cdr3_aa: CASSQLTVMNTEAFF; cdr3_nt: TGTGCCAGCAGCCAGTTAACAGTAATGAACACTGAAGCTTTCTTT
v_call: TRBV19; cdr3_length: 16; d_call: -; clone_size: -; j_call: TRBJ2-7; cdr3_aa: CASSIQGGWTSYEQYF; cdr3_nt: TGTGCCAGTAGTATCCAAGGAGGGTGGACTTCCTACGAGCAGTACTTC
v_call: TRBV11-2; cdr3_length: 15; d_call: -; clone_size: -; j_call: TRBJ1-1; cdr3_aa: CASSLDPSLNTEAFF; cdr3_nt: TGTGCCAGCAGCTTAGATCCGAGCCTGAACACTGAAGCTTTCTTT
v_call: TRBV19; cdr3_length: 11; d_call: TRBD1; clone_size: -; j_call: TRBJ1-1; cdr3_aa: CASTDRVEPFF; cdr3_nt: TGTGCCAGTACTGACAGGGTCGAACCTTTCTTT
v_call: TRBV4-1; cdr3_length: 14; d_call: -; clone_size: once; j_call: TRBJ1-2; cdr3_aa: CASSQDPFGYGYTF; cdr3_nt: TGCGCCAGCAGCCAAGACCCCTTCGGGTATGGCTACACCTTC
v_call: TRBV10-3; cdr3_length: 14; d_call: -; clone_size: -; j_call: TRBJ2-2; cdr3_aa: CAISGPMSAGELFF; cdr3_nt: TGTGCCATCAGTGGTCCAATGTCGGCCGGGGAGCTGTTTTTT
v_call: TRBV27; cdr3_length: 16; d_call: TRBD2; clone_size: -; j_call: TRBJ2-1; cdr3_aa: CASSFRKLATHNEQFF; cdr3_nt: TGTGCCAGCAGTTTTCGGAAACTAGCGACCCACAATGAGCAGTTCTTC
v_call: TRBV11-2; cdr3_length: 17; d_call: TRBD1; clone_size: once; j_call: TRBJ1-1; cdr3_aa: CASSPRYRGFYPIEAFF; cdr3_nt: TGTGCCAGCAGCCCAAGATACAGGGGCTTTTACCCCATTGAAGCTTTCTTT
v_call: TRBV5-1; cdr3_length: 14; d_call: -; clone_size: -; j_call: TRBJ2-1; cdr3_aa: CASSLDGNENEQFF; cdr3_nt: TGCGCCAGCAGCTTAGACGGGAATGAGAATGAGCAGTTCTTC
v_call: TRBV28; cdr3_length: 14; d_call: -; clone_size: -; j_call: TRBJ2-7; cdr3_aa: CASRETVPTYEQYF; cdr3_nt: TGTGCCAGCAGGGAGACCGTTCCCACCTACGAGCAGTACTTC
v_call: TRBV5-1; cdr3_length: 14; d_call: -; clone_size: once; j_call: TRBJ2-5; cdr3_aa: CASRDTWYQETQYF; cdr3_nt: TGCGCCAGCAGAGATACTTGGTACCAAGAGACCCAGTACTTC
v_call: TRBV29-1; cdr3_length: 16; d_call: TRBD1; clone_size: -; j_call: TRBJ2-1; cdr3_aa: CSVEDIRTGKGNEQFF; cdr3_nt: TGCAGCGTTGAAGATATAAGGACAGGAAAGGGCAATGAGCAGTTCTTC
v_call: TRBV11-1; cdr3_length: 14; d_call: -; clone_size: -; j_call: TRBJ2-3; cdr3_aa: CASSLWAPTDTQYF; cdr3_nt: TGTGCCAGCAGCTTGTGGGCCCCGACCGATACGCAGTATTTT
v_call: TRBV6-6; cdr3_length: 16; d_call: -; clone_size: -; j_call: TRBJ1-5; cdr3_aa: CASRYSRGVSNQPQHF; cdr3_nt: TGTGCCAGCAGGTACTCCAGGGGAGTAAGCAATCAGCCCCAGCATTTT
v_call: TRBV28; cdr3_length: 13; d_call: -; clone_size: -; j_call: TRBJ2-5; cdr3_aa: CASSFYREETQYF; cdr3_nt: TGTGCCAGCAGTTTTTACAGGGAAGAGACCCAGTACTTC
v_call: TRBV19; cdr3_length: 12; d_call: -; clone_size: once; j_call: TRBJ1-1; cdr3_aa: CASSIGGLGAFF; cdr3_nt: TGTGCCAGTAGTATTGGCGGGTTGGGTGCTTTCTTT
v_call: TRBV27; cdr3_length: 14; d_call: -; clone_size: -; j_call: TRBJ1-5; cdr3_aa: CASKISGPNQPQHF; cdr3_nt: TGTGCCAGCAAAATTTCTGGGCCGAATCAGCCCCAGCATTTT
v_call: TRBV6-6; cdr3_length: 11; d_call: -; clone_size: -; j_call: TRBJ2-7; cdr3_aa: CASTNRDEQYF; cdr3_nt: TGTGCCAGCACCAACAGGGACGAGCAGTACTTC
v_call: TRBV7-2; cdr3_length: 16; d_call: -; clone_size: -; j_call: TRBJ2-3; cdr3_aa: CASSLLGARATDTQYF; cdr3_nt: TGTGCCAGCAGCTTACTGGGGGCGCGAGCCACAGATACGCAGTATTTT
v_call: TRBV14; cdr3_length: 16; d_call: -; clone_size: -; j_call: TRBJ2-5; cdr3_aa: CASSHGTPSGQETQYF; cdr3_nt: TGTGCCAGCAGCCATGGGACTCCCTCTGGCCAAGAGACCCAGTACTTC
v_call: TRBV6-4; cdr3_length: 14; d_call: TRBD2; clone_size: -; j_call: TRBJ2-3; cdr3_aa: CASKGLAGDGTQYF; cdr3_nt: TGTGCCAGCAAGGGACTAGCGGGAGATGGTACGCAGTATTTT
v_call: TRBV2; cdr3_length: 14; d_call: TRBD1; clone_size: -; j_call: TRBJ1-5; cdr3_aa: CASTGQGGNQPQHF; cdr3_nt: TGTGCCAGCACTGGACAGGGAGGGAATCAGCCCCAGCATTTT
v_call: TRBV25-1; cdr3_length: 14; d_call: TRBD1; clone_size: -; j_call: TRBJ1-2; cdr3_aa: CASSVAGTGDGYTF; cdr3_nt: TGTGCCAGCAGTGTGGCCGGGACAGGGGATGGCTACACCTTC
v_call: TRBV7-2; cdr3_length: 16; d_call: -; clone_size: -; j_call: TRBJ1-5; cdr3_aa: CASSLGGSGGQQPQHF; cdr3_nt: TGTGCCAGCAGCTTAGGAGGTTCGGGGGGCCAACAGCCCCAGCATTTT